The rows below give T cell receptor beta chains drawn from one sample of a study of cytomegalovirus exposure and HLA in healthy donors. This table comes from immunoSEQ multiplex PCR, and its TCRdb copy is limited to in-frame clones, with some not included. The sample includes 100,000 to 150,000 clones, around 80% of them seen just once. Sequenced: PBMCs. The source of these receptors is a woman in her 30s in good health and CMV-seronegative. The CDR3 runs from the conserved cysteine through the conserved F or W. A D gene is named only where the DNA matches it firmly. Part of the rows lack a size; the others show once, few, many or a class for expanded clones.

d_call: -; v_call: TRBV7-9; j_call: TRBJ2-7; clone_size: -; cdr3_aa: CASSLTTGVSYEQYF; cdr3_nt: TGTGCCAGCAGCTTAACTACGGGGGTCTCCTACGAGCAGTACTTC
d_call: -; v_call: TRBV11-2; j_call: TRBJ2-5; clone_size: -; cdr3_aa: CASSLGTAQETQYF; cdr3_nt: TGTGCCAGCAGCTTAGGGACAGCCCAAGAGACCCAGTACTTC
d_call: TRBD2; v_call: TRBV5-1; j_call: TRBJ2-1; clone_size: few; cdr3_aa: CASSLLLAGEVNEQFF; cdr3_nt: TGCGCCAGCAGCTTACTACTAGCGGGAGAGGTCAATGAGCAGTTCTTC
d_call: TRBD2; v_call: TRBV9; j_call: TRBJ2-5; clone_size: -; cdr3_aa: CASSVGLAGVKETQYF; cdr3_nt: TGTGCCAGCAGCGTGGGACTAGCGGGAGTTAAAGAGACCCAGTACTTC
d_call: TRBD1; v_call: TRBV7-6; j_call: TRBJ1-1; clone_size: -; cdr3_aa: CASSMTGGGRTEAFF; cdr3_nt: TGTGCCAGCAGCATGACAGGGGGAGGCAGGACTGAAGCTTTCTTT
d_call: TRBD1; v_call: TRBV7-9; j_call: TRBJ1-6; clone_size: -; cdr3_aa: CASSRLRGQGSPLHF; cdr3_nt: TGTGCCAGCAGCAGACTTAGGGGGCAGGGCTCACCCCTCCACTTT
d_call: -; v_call: TRBV19; j_call: TRBJ1-3; clone_size: -; cdr3_aa: CASSTQGGMGNTIYF; cdr3_nt: TGTGCCAGTAGCACCCAGGGTGGTATGGGAAACACCATATATTTT
d_call: -; v_call: TRBV6-4; j_call: TRBJ2-1; clone_size: few; cdr3_aa: CASSEVAEDNEQFF; cdr3_nt: TGTGCCAGCAGTGAGGTAGCGGAGGACAATGAGCAGTTCTTC
d_call: TRBD2; v_call: TRBV2; j_call: TRBJ2-3; clone_size: once; cdr3_aa: CASRLAGDFYTQYF; cdr3_nt: TGTGCCAGCAGGCTAGCGGGGGATTTTTATACGCAGTATTTT
d_call: -; v_call: TRBV29-1; j_call: TRBJ1-1; clone_size: -; cdr3_aa: CSVVGLWEAFF; cdr3_nt: TGCAGCGTTGTTGGCCTGTGGGAGGCTTTCTTT
d_call: TRBD1; v_call: TRBV29-1; j_call: TRBJ2-5; clone_size: -; cdr3_aa: CSVMDRGFEETQYF; cdr3_nt: TGCAGCGTTATGGACAGGGGGTTTGAAGAGACCCAGTACTTC
d_call: TRBD1; v_call: TRBV19; j_call: TRBJ1-2; clone_size: -; cdr3_aa: CASSIGGDRTYGYTF; cdr3_nt: TGTGCCAGTAGTATAGGAGGGGACAGAACTTATGGCTACACCTTC
d_call: -; v_call: TRBV30; j_call: TRBJ2-2; clone_size: -; cdr3_aa: CAWRGLNTGEPFF; cdr3_nt: TGTGCCTGGAGAGGGCTTAACACCGGGGAGCCGTTTTTT
d_call: TRBD1; v_call: TRBV6-1; j_call: TRBJ1-5; clone_size: few; cdr3_aa: CASSMIGTGNQPQHF; cdr3_nt: TGTGCCAGCAGTATGATCGGGACAGGGAATCAGCCCCAGCATTTT
d_call: TRBD1; v_call: TRBV10-1; j_call: TRBJ2-1; clone_size: -; cdr3_aa: CASSARDSNEQFF; cdr3_nt: TGCGCCAGCAGTGCCCGGGACAGCAATGAGCAGTTCTTC
d_call: TRBD1; v_call: TRBV28; j_call: TRBJ1-4; clone_size: -; cdr3_aa: CASSLPPGQTKKLFF; cdr3_nt: TGTGCCAGCAGCTTACCACCGGGACAGACGAAAAAACTGTTTTTT
d_call: TRBD1; v_call: TRBV5-1; j_call: TRBJ2-1; clone_size: -; cdr3_aa: CASSSGQGYNEQFF; cdr3_nt: TGCGCCAGCAGCTCGGGACAGGGATACAATGAGCAGTTCTTC
d_call: TRBD2; v_call: TRBV11-2; j_call: TRBJ2-7; clone_size: -; cdr3_aa: CASSLTSGPYEQYF; cdr3_nt: TGTGCCAGCAGCCTCACTAGCGGACCATACGAGCAGTACTTC
d_call: -; v_call: TRBV7-2; j_call: TRBJ2-4; clone_size: -; cdr3_aa: CASSLSGIDIQYF; cdr3_nt: TGTGCCAGCAGCTTATCGGGAATTGACATTCAGTACTTC
d_call: -; v_call: TRBV9; j_call: TRBJ1-2; clone_size: -; cdr3_aa: CASSAQIEVSYGYTF; cdr3_nt: TGTGCCAGCAGCGCCCAGATTGAGGTCTCCTATGGCTACACCTTC
d_call: TRBD1; v_call: TRBV19; j_call: TRBJ1-5; clone_size: -; cdr3_aa: CASTPGGDQPQHF; cdr3_nt: TGTGCCAGTACCCCAGGGGGCGATCAGCCCCAGCATTTT